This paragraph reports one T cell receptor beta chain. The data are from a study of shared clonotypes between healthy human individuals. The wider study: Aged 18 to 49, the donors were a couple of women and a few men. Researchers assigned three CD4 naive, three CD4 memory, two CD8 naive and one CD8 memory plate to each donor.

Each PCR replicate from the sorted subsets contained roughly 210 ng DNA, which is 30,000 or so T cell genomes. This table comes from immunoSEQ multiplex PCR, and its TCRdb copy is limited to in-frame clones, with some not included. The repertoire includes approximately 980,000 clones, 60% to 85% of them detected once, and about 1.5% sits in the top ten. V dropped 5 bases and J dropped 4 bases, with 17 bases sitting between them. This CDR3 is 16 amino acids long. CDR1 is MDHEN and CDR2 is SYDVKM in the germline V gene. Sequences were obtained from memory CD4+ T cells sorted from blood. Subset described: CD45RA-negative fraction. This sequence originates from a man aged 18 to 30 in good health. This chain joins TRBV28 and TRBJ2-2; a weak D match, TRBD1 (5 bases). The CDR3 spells CASSPPLPGFTGELFF. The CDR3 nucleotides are TGTGCCAGCAGTCCTCCCTTGCCAGGGTTCACCGGGGAGCTGTTTTTT. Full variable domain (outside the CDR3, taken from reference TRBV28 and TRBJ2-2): DVKVTQSSRYLVKRTGEKVFLECVQDMDHENMFWYRQDPGLGLRLIYFSYDVKMKEKGDIPEGYSVSREKKERFSLILESASTNQTSMYLCASSPPLPGFTGELFFGEGSRLTVL.